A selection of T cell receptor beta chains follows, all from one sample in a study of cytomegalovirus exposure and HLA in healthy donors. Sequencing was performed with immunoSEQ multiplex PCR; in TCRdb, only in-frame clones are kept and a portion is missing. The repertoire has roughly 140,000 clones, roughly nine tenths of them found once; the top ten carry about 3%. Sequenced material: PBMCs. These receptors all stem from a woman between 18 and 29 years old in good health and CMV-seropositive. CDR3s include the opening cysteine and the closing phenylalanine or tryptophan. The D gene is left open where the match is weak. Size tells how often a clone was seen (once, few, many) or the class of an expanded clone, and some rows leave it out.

CASSHRQGPLGCGANVLTF,TGTGCCAGCAGTCACAGACAGGGACCCCTCGGATGTGGGGCCAACGTCCTGACTTTC,TRBJ2-6,.,TRBD1,TRBV6-7
CASSTLDRIPSGANVLTF,TGTGCCAGCAGTACCCTGGACAGGATCCCCTCTGGGGCCAACGTCCTGACTTTC,TRBJ2-6,.,TRBD1,TRBV2
CASSEPGQINNEQFF,TGTGCCAGCAGTGAACCGGGACAGATAAACAATGAGCAGTTCTTC,TRBJ2-1,.,TRBD1,TRBV25-1
CASSLGGRGPVGETQYF,TGTGCCAGCAGCTTAGGGGGGCGAGGCCCGGTCGGAGAGACCCAGTACTTC,TRBJ2-5,.,.,TRBV11-2
CASSSRTGTEAFF,TGTGCCAGCAGCTCACGGACAGGGACTGAAGCTTTCTTT,TRBJ1-1,.,TRBD1,TRBV5-8
CASSLGTDNYGYTF,TGTGCCAGCAGCTTAGGGACAGATAACTATGGCTACACCTTC,TRBJ1-2,.,.,TRBV7-2
CASSFVGIPYEQYF,TGTGCCAGCAGCTTCGTCGGGATCCCTTACGAGCAGTACTTC,TRBJ2-7,.,.,TRBV5-4
CASSLVGGRADTQYF,TGCGCCAGCAGCTTGGTAGGGGGACGCGCAGATACGCAGTATTTT,TRBJ2-3,.,.,TRBV5-1
CASSPTGDTGELFF,TGTGCCAGCAGCCCGACAGGGGACACCGGGGAGCTGTTTTTT,TRBJ2-2,.,TRBD1,TRBV7-3
CASSTGTGIYEQYF,TGCGCCAGCAGTACCGGGACAGGGATTTACGAGCAGTACTTC,TRBJ2-7,few,TRBD1,TRBV10-1
CASSAGYSGTGSYEQYF,TGTGCCAGCAGCGCGGGTTATTCCGGGACAGGGAGTTACGAGCAGTACTTC,TRBJ2-7,.,TRBD1,TRBV5-4
CASSYSRGQGSEAFF,TGTGCCAGCAGTTACTCGCGGGGACAGGGAAGTGAAGCTTTCTTT,TRBJ1-1,once,TRBD1,TRBV6-6
CASSNGEGFSGNTIYF,TGTGCCAGCTCAAACGGGGAAGGTTTCTCTGGAAACACCATATATTTT,TRBJ1-3,.,.,TRBV18
CASSPSGIHTDTQYF,TGTGCCAGCAGCCCTAGCGGGATTCACACAGATACGCAGTATTTT,TRBJ2-3,.,TRBD2,TRBV14
CASSRTSGRLYEQFF,TGTGCCAGCAGTAGGACTAGCGGGAGGTTGTATGAGCAGTTCTTC,TRBJ2-1,.,TRBD2,TRBV27
CASSLGSGAGGGGANVLTF,TGTGCCAGCAGCTTAGGTTCAGGCGCAGGGGGCGGTGGGGCCAACGTCCTGACTTTC,TRBJ2-6,.,TRBD1,TRBV7-2
CASTDGLFSGNEQFF,TGTGCCAGCACCGATGGACTCTTTAGTGGCAATGAGCAGTTCTTC,TRBJ2-1,once,.,TRBV11-2
CASSKLAGGKDGELFF,TGTGCCAGCAGCAAATTAGCGGGAGGGAAGGACGGGGAGCTGTTTTTT,TRBJ2-2,.,TRBD2,TRBV11-1
CASSSQGIEQETQYF,TGTGCCAGCAGTTCACAGGGTATTGAGCAAGAGACCCAGTACTTC,TRBJ2-5,.,.,TRBV13
CASSLWRSGVNTEAFF,TGTGCCAGCAGCTTATGGAGGTCGGGGGTAAATACTGAAGCTTTCTTT,TRBJ1-1,.,.,TRBV13
CASSLSGGSGYGYTF,TGTGCCAGCAGCTTGAGCGGGGGGAGTGGCTATGGCTACACCTTC,TRBJ1-2,.,.,TRBV5-5
CASSLEGTGTLWGANVLTF,TGTGCCAGCAGCTTGGAAGGGACAGGGACCCTCTGGGGGGCCAACGTCCTGACTTTC,TRBJ2-6,.,TRBD1,TRBV5-4
CASSSGSSREEPDTQYF,TGTGCCAGCAGCTCCGGTTCTTCCCGGGAGGAACCAGATACGCAGTATTTT,TRBJ2-3,.,TRBD2,TRBV7-9
CASSTTSGTRGDEQFF,TGTGCCAGCAGTACAACATCCGGGACTAGAGGGGATGAGCAGTTCTTC,TRBJ2-1,.,TRBD2,TRBV28
CASSPREGGYTF,TGTGCCAGCAGCCCGCGGGAGGGTGGCTACACCTTC,TRBJ1-2,.,.,TRBV4-2
CASRSGRSYNEQFF,TGTGCCAGCAGGAGCGGGAGGTCTTACAATGAGCAGTTCTTC,TRBJ2-1,.,TRBD2,TRBV5-4
CASSPGVEQYF,TGTGCCAGCAGCCCCGGGGTCGAGCAGTACTTC,TRBJ2-7,.,.,TRBV14
CAWRQTSGRINEQFF,TGTGCCTGGAGACAGACTAGCGGGAGGATCAATGAGCAGTTCTTC,TRBJ2-1,.,TRBD2,TRBV30
CASSLDRGDHRGYTF,TGTGCCAGCAGCTTAGATCGGGGGGACCATCGTGGCTACACCTTC,TRBJ1-2,medium-sized,.,TRBV7-9
CASSSTLDLTF,TGTGCCAGCAGTTCCACTCTAGACCTGACTTTC,TRBJ2-6,.,.,TRBV27
CASSSFVGQRPYEQYF,TGTGCCAGCAGCTCCTTTGTAGGACAGCGCCCCTACGAGCAGTACTTC,TRBJ2-7,.,.,TRBV11-2
CANHWGPTYEQYF,TGTGCCAACCATTGGGGGCCCACCTACGAGCAGTACTTC,TRBJ2-7,few,.,TRBV6-4
CSVESGSTDTQYF,TGCAGCGTTGAGTCTGGCAGCACAGATACGCAGTATTTT,TRBJ2-3,.,.,TRBV29-1
CASSLGTGPNTEAFF,TGCGCCAGCAGCTTGGGGACAGGACCGAACACTGAAGCTTTCTTT,TRBJ1-1,.,TRBD1,TRBV5-1
CASSTLAGGVYEQFF,TGTGCCAGCAGCACCCTAGCGGGAGGGGTTTATGAGCAGTTCTTC,TRBJ2-1,.,TRBD2,TRBV7-6
CATGLAVGEQFF,TGTGCCACCGGACTAGCGGTAGGTGAGCAGTTCTTC,TRBJ2-1,.,TRBD2,TRBV6-6
CASGGLGIYNEQFF,TGTGCCAGCGGAGGACTAGGCATCTACAATGAGCAGTTCTTC,TRBJ2-1,.,TRBD2,TRBV6-5
CASSYGDRAAYEQYF,TGTGCCAGCAGTTACGGGGACAGAGCAGCCTACGAGCAGTACTTC,TRBJ2-7,.,TRBD1,TRBV6-6
CASSEAVVRWLFF,TGTGCCAGCAGTGAAGCGGTCGTGCGGTGGCTGTTTTTT,TRBJ2-2,few,.,TRBV6-1
CASSSGAGKGEAFF,TGTGCCAGCAGCTCAGGGGCAGGGAAAGGTGAAGCTTTCTTT,TRBJ1-1,.,.,TRBV5-6
CAISESGWGAAGNQPQHF,TGTGCCATCAGTGAGTCGGGTTGGGGAGCAGCCGGCAATCAGCCCCAGCATTTT,TRBJ1-5,.,.,TRBV10-3
CAWTSGGLNEQFF,TGTGCCTGGACTAGCGGGGGCCTGAATGAGCAGTTCTTC,TRBJ2-1,.,TRBD2,TRBV30
CASSGGGWVSYEQYF,TGTGCCAGCAGTGGGGGAGGATGGGTCTCCTACGAGCAGTACTTC,TRBJ2-7,.,.,TRBV28
CASREDRNTGELFF,TGTGCCAGCAGAGAGGACAGGAACACCGGGGAGCTGTTTTTT,TRBJ2-2,.,.,TRBV9
CASSTYRGPQETQYF,TGTGCCAGCAGCACATACAGGGGACCCCAAGAGACCCAGTACTTC,TRBJ2-5,once,TRBD1,TRBV7-2
CASTLAGLADKNYNEQFF,TGTGCCAGTACCCTAGCTGGACTAGCGGATAAAAACTACAATGAGCAGTTCTTC,TRBJ2-1,once,TRBD2,TRBV19
CASRGTGSYEQYF,TGTGCCAGCAGGGGGACAGGTTCCTACGAGCAGTACTTC,TRBJ2-7,.,TRBD1,TRBV2
CASSLDRGDTEAFF,TGTGCCAGCAGTCTTGACAGGGGGGACACTGAAGCTTTCTTT,TRBJ1-1,.,TRBD1,TRBV6-5
CASSLDSRVGRQYF,TGTGCCAGCAGCTTGGACAGTCGGGTTGGGAGGCAGTACTTC,TRBJ2-7,.,.,TRBV5-5
CARSLIGRGGGLYEQYF,TGCGCCCGCAGTTTAATCGGCCGCGGGGGGGGATTATACGAGCAGTACTTC,TRBJ2-7,few,TRBD2,TRBV28
CASSIQGTGETQYF,TGTGCCAGCAGTATACAGGGAACAGGGGAGACCCAGTACTTC,TRBJ2-5,.,.,TRBV6-1
CASSPGGGPYEQYF,TGTGCCAGCTCACCTGGAGGCGGACCCTACGAGCAGTACTTC,TRBJ2-7,.,.,TRBV18
CASSLSYGTSGEQYF,TGTGCCAGCAGCCTTTCGTACGGGACTAGCGGTGAGCAGTACTTC,TRBJ2-7,.,TRBD2,TRBV11-3
CASSPIRGDTYEQYF,TGTGCCAGCAGCCCCATTCGCGGGGATACCTACGAGCAGTACTTC,TRBJ2-7,.,.,TRBV11-3
CASRLGGGGEQYF,TGTGCCAGCAGGCTAGGGGGTGGGGGCGAGCAGTACTTC,TRBJ2-7,.,.,TRBV2
CASSLAPGSYNEQFF,TGTGCCAGCAGCTTAGCGCCGGGGTCCTACAATGAGCAGTTCTTC,TRBJ2-1,.,.,TRBV11-3
CSVEAGTSNEQFF,TGCAGCGTTGAAGCCGGGACTAGCAATGAGCAGTTCTTC,TRBJ2-1,.,TRBD2,TRBV29-1